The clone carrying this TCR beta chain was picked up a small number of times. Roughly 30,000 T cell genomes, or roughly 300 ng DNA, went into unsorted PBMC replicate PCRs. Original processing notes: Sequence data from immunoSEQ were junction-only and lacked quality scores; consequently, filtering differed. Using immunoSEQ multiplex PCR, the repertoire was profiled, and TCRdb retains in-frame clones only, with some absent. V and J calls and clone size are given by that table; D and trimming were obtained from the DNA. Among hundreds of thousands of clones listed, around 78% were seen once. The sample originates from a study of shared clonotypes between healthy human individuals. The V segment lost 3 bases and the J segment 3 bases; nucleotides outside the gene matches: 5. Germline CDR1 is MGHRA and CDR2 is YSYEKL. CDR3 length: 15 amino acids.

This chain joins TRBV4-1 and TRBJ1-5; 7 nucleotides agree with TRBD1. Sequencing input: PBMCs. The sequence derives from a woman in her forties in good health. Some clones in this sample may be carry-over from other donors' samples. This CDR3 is CASSQSGQHNQPQHF. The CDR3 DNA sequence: TGCGCCAGCAGCCAGTCGGGACAGCACAATCAGCCCCAGCATTTT.